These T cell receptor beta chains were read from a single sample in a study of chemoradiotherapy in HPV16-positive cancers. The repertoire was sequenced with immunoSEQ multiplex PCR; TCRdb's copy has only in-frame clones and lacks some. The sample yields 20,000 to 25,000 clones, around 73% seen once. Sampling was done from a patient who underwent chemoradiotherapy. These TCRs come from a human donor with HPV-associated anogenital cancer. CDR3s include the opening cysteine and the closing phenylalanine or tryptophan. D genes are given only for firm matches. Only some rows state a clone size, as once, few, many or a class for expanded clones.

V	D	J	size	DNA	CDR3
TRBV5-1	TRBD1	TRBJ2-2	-	TGCGCCAGCAGCTTGATGGGGCAGGGGGCGCTGGCCGGGGAGCTGTTTTTT	CASSLMGQGALAGELFF
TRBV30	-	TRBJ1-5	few	TGTGCCTGGAATCAGGCGGGGAGTCAGCCCCAGCATTTT	CAWNQAGSQPQHF
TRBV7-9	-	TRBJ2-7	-	TGTGCCAGCAGCCAATCCCGAACTAGCTACGAGCAGTACTTC	CASSQSRTSYEQYF
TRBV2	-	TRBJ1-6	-	TGTGCCAGCAGTGCGCGACAGGTCGTGGGCTCACCCCTCCACTTT	CASSARQVVGSPLHF
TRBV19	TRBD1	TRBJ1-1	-	TGTGCCAGTAGTATATTGGGGACAGCGCTTAAAGAAGCTTTCTTT	CASSILGTALKEAFF
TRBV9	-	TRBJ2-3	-	TGTGCCAGCAGCCCCCAAACAGTGGCAGATACGCAGTATTTT	CASSPQTVADTQYF
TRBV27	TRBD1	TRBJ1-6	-	TGTGCCAGCAGTTTAAGGAGACAGGGAGACTCACCCCTCCACTTT	CASSLRRQGDSPLHF
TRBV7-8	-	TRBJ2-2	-	TGTGCCAGCAGCTTTACCCGGGGCACCGGGGAGCTGTTTTTT	CASSFTRGTGELFF
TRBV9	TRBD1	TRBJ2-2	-	TGTGCCAGCAGCGTAGAAGGGACAGGGGCCGGGGAGCTGTTTTTT	CASSVEGTGAGELFF
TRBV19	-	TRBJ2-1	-	TGTGCCAGTAGTGGGCGGTATGAGCAGTTCTTC	CASSGRYEQFF
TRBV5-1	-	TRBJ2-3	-	TGCGCCAGCCATCGAGGGGGGTCCTCCACAGATACGCAGTATTTT	CASHRGGSSTDTQYF
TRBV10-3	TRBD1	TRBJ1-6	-	TGTGCCATCAGTGGGGGACAGGGACGGAATTCACCCCTCCACTTT	CAISGGQGRNSPLHF
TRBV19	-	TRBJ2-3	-	TGTGCCAGTAAGAGGGCGGAAACGCAGTATTTT	CASKRAETQYF
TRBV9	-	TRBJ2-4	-	TGTGCCAGCAGCGTAGTCCCAGGCGGCAAAAACATTCAGTACTTC	CASSVVPGGKNIQYF
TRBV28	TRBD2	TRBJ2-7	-	TGTGCCAGCAGTCCCCGGGAGGTGAGCTCCTACGAGCAGTACTTC	CASSPREVSSYEQYF
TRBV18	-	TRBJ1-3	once	TGTGCCAGCTCACCACGGGGGGCGAGGGGAAACACCATATATTTT	CASSPRGARGNTIYF
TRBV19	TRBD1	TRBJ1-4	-	TGTGCCAGTAATGACAGGGGGCCAGATAATGAAAAACTGTTTTTT	CASNDRGPDNEKLFF
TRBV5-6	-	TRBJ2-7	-	TGTGCCAGCAGCCCGATACAGGGGAGGGGCTACGAGCAGTACTTC	CASSPIQGRGYEQYF
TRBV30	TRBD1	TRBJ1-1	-	TGTGCCTCTACAGGGGGCCCTGAAGCTTTCTTT	CASTGGPEAFF
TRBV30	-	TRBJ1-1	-	TGTGCCTGGAGTCCTAATCCCGGACAGACTAGTGAAGCTTTCTTT	CAWSPNPGQTSEAFF
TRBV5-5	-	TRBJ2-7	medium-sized	TGTGCCAGCAGCGCGTTATTATCCGGGGCCTCCTACGAGCAGTACTTC	CASSALLSGASYEQYF
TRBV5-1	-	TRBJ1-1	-	TGCGCCAGCAGCTTGGAGGGAACGGTGAACACTGAAGCTTTCTTT	CASSLEGTVNTEAFF
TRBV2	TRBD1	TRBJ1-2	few	TGTGCCAGCATTGCGACAGGGGACGGGGGCTACACCTTC	CASIATGDGGYTF
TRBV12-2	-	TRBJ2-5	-	TGTGCAAGTCGCTTAGTACGAGGGGACAGGGAATGCGGAGAGACCCAGTACTTC	CASRLVRGDRECGETQYF
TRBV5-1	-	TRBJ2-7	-	TGCGCCAGCAGCCTGTCAATGAACTACGAGCAGTACTTC	CASSLSMNYEQYF
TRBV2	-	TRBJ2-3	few	TGTGCCAGTACTCCAACAGATACGCAGTATTTT	CASTPTDTQYF
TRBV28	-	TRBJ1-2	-	TGTGCCAGCACCCCGATGGGATACGGCTACACCTTC	CASTPMGYGYTF
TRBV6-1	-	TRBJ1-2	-	TGTGCCAGCAGAGGTGCCTACTATGGCTACACCTTC	CASRGAYYGYTF
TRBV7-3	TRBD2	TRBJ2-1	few	TGTGCCAGCAGCCTCCTTGGCGGGAGCCAGGAGGAGCAGTTCTTC	CASSLLGGSQEEQFF
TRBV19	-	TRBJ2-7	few	TGTGCCAGTAGTATAGGTGGGGGATCCCCCATCTACGAGCAGTACTTC	CASSIGGGSPIYEQYF
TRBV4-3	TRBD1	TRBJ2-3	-	TGCGCCAGCAGCCAAGAACCGACAGGGTCGGGAGATACGCAGTATTTT	CASSQEPTGSGDTQYF
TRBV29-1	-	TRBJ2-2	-	TGCAGCGCCCATATCGGTTTAGCCGGGGAGCTGTTTTTT	CSAHIGLAGELFF
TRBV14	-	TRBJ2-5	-	TGTGCCAGCGGGGGATCGGGGCCGCAAGAGACCCAGTACTTC	CASGGSGPQETQYF
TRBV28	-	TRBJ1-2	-	TGTGCCAGCAGTTTAGAGGGTTTCTATGGCTACACCTTC	CASSLEGFYGYTF
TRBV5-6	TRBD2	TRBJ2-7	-	TGTGCCAGCAGCCGGACTAGGCACTCCTACGAGCAGTACTTC	CASSRTRHSYEQYF
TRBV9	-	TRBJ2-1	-	TGTGCCAGCAGCGTACAGGGGGGCTCCTACAATGAGCAGTTCTTC	CASSVQGGSYNEQFF
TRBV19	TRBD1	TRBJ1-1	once	TGTGCCAGTAGTAATTGGCAGGGGGCCGGAGGAACTGAAGCTTTCTTT	CASSNWQGAGGTEAFF
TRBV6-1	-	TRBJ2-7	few	TGTGCCAGCAGTGGGCCGGGGGAGTACGAGCAGTACTTC	CASSGPGEYEQYF
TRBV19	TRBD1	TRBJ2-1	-	TGTGCCAGTAGTCCGGACAGGGCCGGAATCAATGAGCAGTTCTTC	CASSPDRAGINEQFF
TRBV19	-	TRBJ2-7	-	TGTGCCAGTAGTATAGTGGCCGGGGGCTACGAGCAGTACTTC	CASSIVAGGYEQYF
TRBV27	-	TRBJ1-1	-	TGTGCCAGCAGTTTCACAGGGAACACTGAAGCTTTCTTT	CASSFTGNTEAFF
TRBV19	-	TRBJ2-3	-	TGTGCCAGTAGTTGGGGGAGTTTAAGTGATACAGATACGCAGTATTTT	CASSWGSLSDTDTQYF
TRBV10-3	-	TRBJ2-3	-	TGTGCCATCAGTGAGGTTCGACGGGGCGGCACAGATACGCAGTATTTT	CAISEVRRGGTDTQYF
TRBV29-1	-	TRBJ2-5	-	TGCAGCGTTGAGGTGGGGGGCGAGTATACCGGGTGGGAGACCCAGTACTTC	CSVEVGGEYTGWETQYF
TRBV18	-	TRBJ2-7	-	TGTGCCAGCTCGCCGGGACAAAACCACGAGCAGTACTTC	CASSPGQNHEQYF
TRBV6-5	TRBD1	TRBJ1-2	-	TGTGCCAGCAGTTACGGTAGAGGGGGCGACTATGGCTACACCTTC	CASSYGRGGDYGYTF
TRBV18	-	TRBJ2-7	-	TGTGCCAGCTCACCATCCGGGATTGCCCTCTACGAGCAGTACTTC	CASSPSGIALYEQYF
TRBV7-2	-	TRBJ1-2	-	TGTGCCAGCAGCTTAGGACAGTCTAATGGCTACACCTTC	CASSLGQSNGYTF
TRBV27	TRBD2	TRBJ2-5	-	TGTGCCAGCAGTTTATCGATAGCGGGTACCGAGACCCAGTACTTC	CASSLSIAGTETQYF
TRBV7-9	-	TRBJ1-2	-	TGTGCCAGCAGCCCAGGGGAGGGAATTTATGGCTACACCTTC	CASSPGEGIYGYTF
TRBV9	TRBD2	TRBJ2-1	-	TGTGCCAGCAGCTTGGGGGGGAGGGGTGTCTACAATGAGCAGTTCTTC	CASSLGGRGVYNEQFF
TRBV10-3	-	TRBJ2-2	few	TGTGCCATCAGCGAGGCCACCGGGGAGCTGTTTTTT	CAISEATGELFF
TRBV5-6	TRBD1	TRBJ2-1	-	TGTGCCAGCAGCTTGAGGTCCCCGGGACAGGGGATGGATGAGCAGTTCTTC	CASSLRSPGQGMDEQFF
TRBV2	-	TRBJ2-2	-	TGTGCCTCGAGAGGGCTCAACACCGGGGAGCTGTTTTTT	CASRGLNTGELFF
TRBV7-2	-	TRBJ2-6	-	TGTGCCAGCAGCACCGGAGGGCGACAGACTACTGGGGCCAACGTCCTGACTTTC	CASSTGGRQTTGANVLTF
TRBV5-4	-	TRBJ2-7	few	TGTGCCAGCAGCTTGGCAGGGGGGACCTACGAGCAGTACTTC	CASSLAGGTYEQYF
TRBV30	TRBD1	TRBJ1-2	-	TGTGCCTGGAGTGGACAGGGAGTTGGCTACACCTTC	CAWSGQGVGYTF
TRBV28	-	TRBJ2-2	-	TGTGCCAGCAGTTTACCGGGGAGTGCCGGGGAGCTGTTTTTT	CASSLPGSAGELFF
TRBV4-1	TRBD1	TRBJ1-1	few	TGCGCCAGCAGCCAAGTCCAGGGGGGAGTGAACACTGAAGCTTTCTTT	CASSQVQGGVNTEAFF
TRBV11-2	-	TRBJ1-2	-	TGTGCCAGCACGAGGGGTATGGGGGGCTACACCTTC	CASTRGMGGYTF